A single sample is the source of the 22 T cell receptor beta chains below, sequenced in a study of radiation and T cells in renal cell carcinoma. Time point defined: blood 4 weeks post-SBRT, at nephrectomy. Noted treatment: 15 Gy SBRT to primary tumor, nephrectomy 4 weeks later. Clones were sequenced by immunoSEQ multiplex PCR, and TCRdb holds only the in-frame ones, with some missing. The sample has about 150,000 clones; about 88% are singletons. Sequenced here: blood, sampled from a patient whose treatment included radiotherapy and nephrectomy. These receptors originate from a woman in her forties or fifties with renal cell carcinoma.

The gene calls are TRBV5-1 and TRBJ2-1; D possibly corresponds to TRBD1 (5 bases). The CDR3 totals 15 residues. The V and J ends lost 2 bases and 9 bases respectively, with 18 bases between them. Germline V CDR1 and CDR2: SGHRS, YFSETQ. Written as DNA, the CDR3 is TGCGCCAGCAGCTTTGGGCCAGGGCCCTCGGGTGAGCAGTTCTTC. Protein sequence: CASSFGPGPSGEQFF.

The chain couples TRBV5-1 to TRBJ1-4; D is ambiguous. The CDR3 consists of 17 residues. Per germline, CDR1 SGHRS and CDR2 YFSETQ. V shed 0 bases and J shed 0 bases, with 12 bases lying between them. DNA of the CDR3: TGCGCCAGCAGCTTGGAAGGCACCTATGCAACTAATGAAAAACTGTTTTTT. Amino acids: CASSLEGTYATNEKLFF.

CDR3 nucleotides: TGCAGTGCTCAGAGAGATGGCTACACCTTC. Translation: CSAQRDGYTF. The J gene is TRBJ1-2, the V gene TRBV20-1, with D unclear. Germline loops: CDR1 DFQATT, CDR2 SNEGSKA (reference sequence). The CDR3 spans 10 residues. The V end was cut by 5 bases, the J end by 6 bases, with 7 bases between.

The chain has TRBV14 and TRBJ2-7; 12 nucleotides match TRBD2. Germline lookup yields CDR1 SGHDN and CDR2 FVKESK. J lost 4 bases, V lost 4 bases, and 14 bases had no gene match. This CDR3 comprises 18 residues. The CDR3 spells CASSRYAASGGAGYEQYF. In DNA form, the CDR3 reads TGTGCCAGCAGCCGCTACGCGGCTAGCGGGGGGGCCGGTTACGAGCAGTACTTC.

This chain joins TRBV6-4 and TRBJ2-2, with 9 nucleotides matching TRBD1. The ends lost 6 bases at V and 3 bases at J; junction bases unmatched: 5. CDR3 length: 15 residues. Germline CDR1 is MRHNA and CDR2 is SNTAGT. CDR3 sequence: CASSEGQGDTGELFF. CDR3 DNA: TGTGCCAGCAGCGAGGGACAGGGAGACACCGGGGAGCTGTTTTTT.

CDR3 sequence (DNA): TGTGCCAGCAGTTACGCGGGACTAGCGGGATCAGATACGCAGTATTTT. Protein: CASSYAGLAGSDTQYF. The chain joins TRBV6-5 to TRBJ2-3, with 13 bases matching TRBD2. The CDR3 sequence is 16 residues long. Trimming cost V 2 bases and J 4 bases; bases outside gene matches: 3. Germline V gives CDR1 MNHEY, CDR2 SVGAGI.

The gene calls are TRBV7-2 and TRBJ2-7, with D perhaps given as TRBD1 or TRBD2 (5 bases each). The V gene's germline CDR1 is SGHTA and CDR2 FQGNSA. The CDR3 has 15 residues. Trimming stripped 1 base from V and 7 bases from J, with 17 bases between. Written as DNA, the CDR3 is TGTGCCAGCAGCTTAGGCCTGGGGGTCCAAAGAGAGCAGTACTTC. Translating it yields CASSLGLGVQREQYF.

The chain combines TRBV5-4 with TRBJ1-5; D perhaps matches TRBD1 (6 bases). This CDR3 comprises 15 residues. V gave up 3 bases and J gave up 0 bases, with 10 bases separating them. Germline V CDR1 and CDR2: SGHNT, YYREEE (reference sequence). The CDR3 protein is CASSYGGGSNQPQHF. CDR3 in DNA: TGTGCCAGCAGCTACGGAGGGGGTAGCAATCAGCCCCAGCATTTT.

The chain has TRBV19 and TRBJ2-2, with D unresolved. The germline gives CDR1 LNHDA, CDR2 SQIVND (reference sequence). This CDR3 is built from 13 residues. The V end was cut by 5 bases, the J end by 4 bases, with 8 bases between. CDR3 loop: CASSSRPTGELFF. CDR3 coding DNA: TGTGCCAGTAGTTCCCGTCCCACCGGGGAGCTGTTTTTT.

The J gene is TRBJ2-4, the V gene TRBV30, with 7 bases identical to TRBD1. There are 20 residues in the CDR3. Trimming removed 0 bases from V and 3 bases from J; junction bases left unmatched: 20. Per the germline V gene, CDR1 is GTSNPN and CDR2 is SVGIG (reference sequence). This chain's CDR3 is CAWSVGFWTGRLHNKNIQYF. The CDR3 nucleotides read TGTGCCTGGAGTGTTGGATTTTGGACAGGTAGACTTCACAACAAAAACATTCAGTACTTC.

The V gene is TRBV5-1, the J gene TRBJ2-5; D is unclear. This CDR3 is 14 amino acids long. CDR1 is SGHRS and CDR2 is YFSETQ in the germline V gene. V lost 0 bases and J 0 bases, leaving 6 bases between the germline ends. In nucleotides, the CDR3 is TGCGCCAGCAGCTTGGCGCGGCACCAAGAGACCCAGTACTTC. Protein sequence: CASSLARHQETQYF.

The chain combines TRBV9 with TRBJ1-1; no clear D. The CDR3 is 14 residues long. Germline CDR1 reads SGDLS; CDR2 reads YYNGEE. V was cut by 6 bases and J by 6 bases, with 18 bases left in between. CDR3 in amino acids: CASTSGPSLPEAFF. The CDR3 DNA sequence: TGTGCCAGCACATCCGGGCCCTCCCTCCCTGAAGCTTTCTTT. Combining the CDR3 with reference TRBV9 and TRBJ1-1 gives the whole variable domain DSGVTQTPKHLITATGQRVTLRCSPRSGDLSVYWYQQSLDQGLQFLIQYYNGEERAKGNILERFSAQQFPDLHSELNLSSLELGDSALYFCASTSGPSLPEAFFGQGTRLTVV.

This clone was counted a few times. This rearrangement joins TRBV18 to TRBJ1-1; no clear D gene. V lost 11 bases, J lost 7 bases, and 14 bases lay in between. CDR3 length: 11 residues. Looked up from germline, CDR1 is KGHSH and CDR2 is LQKENI. CDR3 protein: CAEGGIREAFF. The CDR3 DNA sequence: TGTGCCGAAGGAGGTATTCGTGAAGCTTTCTTT.

The gene calls are TRBV9 and TRBJ2-1, with 8 bases that match TRBD2. V was clipped by 0 bases and J by 5 bases; unmatched bases: 4. CDR3 length: 15 residues. Germline CDR1 SGDLS, CDR2 YYNGEE. The DNA for the CDR3 is TGTGCCAGCAGCGTAGATGGGCGGGGGGACAATGAGCAGTTCTTC. Translation: CASSVDGRGDNEQFF.

The chain has TRBV11-3 and TRBJ2-7; weak D call: TRBD1 (6 bases). Trimming left V 5 bases short and J 13 bases short, with 18 bases between. The germline gives CDR1 SGHNT, CDR2 YENEEA. This CDR3 comprises 12 residues. This chain's CDR3 is CASSASGTSPYF. DNA of the CDR3: TGTGCCAGCAGCGCCTCCGGGACAAGCCCATACTTC.

The chain links TRBV5-1 to TRBJ2-1; D gene ambiguous. Germline CDR1 and CDR2: SGHRS and YFSETQ. The CDR3 totals 13 residues. Trimming shortened V by 4 bases and J by 8 bases, and 13 bases separated the two germline ends. Here the CDR3 reads CASSVGLMDEQFF. The CDR3 DNA reads TGCGCCAGCAGCGTGGGCCTTATGGATGAGCAGTTCTTC.

The V gene is TRBV4-3, the J gene TRBJ2-2, with 8 bases identical to TRBD2. V dropped 0 bases and J dropped 5; count of bases not matched to a gene: 8. This CDR3 is 17 amino acids long. Germline CDR1 reads LGHNA; CDR2 reads YSLEER. CDR3 residues: CASSQDASGGGTGELFF. CDR3 nucleotide sequence: TGCGCCAGCAGCCAAGATGCCAGCGGGGGTGGGACCGGGGAGCTGTTTTTT.

Points on this clone: The same CDR3 is also encoded by other DNA sequences in this sample. This chain uses TRBV4-3 with TRBJ1-6, with D perhaps matching TRBD1 (6 bases). This CDR3 is built from 15 residues. Germline V gene data show CDR1 as LGHNA and CDR2 as YSLEER. The V end was cut by 0 bases, the J end by 7 bases, with 10 bases between. The CDR3 loop is CASSQDRQGNSPLHF. The DNA of the CDR3 is TGCGCCAGCAGCCAAGATCGGCAGGGGAATTCACCCCTCCACTTT.

The gene calls are TRBV5-1 and TRBJ2-7; D assignment may be TRBD1 or TRBD2 (6 bases each). The CDR3 extends over 14 amino acids. Per the germline V gene, CDR1 is SGHRS and CDR2 is YFSETQ. The ends were cut back, 1 base at V and 5 bases at J, with 13 bases in the middle. The CDR3: CASSLFGGFDEQYF. The CDR3 region has the DNA TGCGCCAGCAGCTTGTTCGGGGGCTTCGACGAGCAGTACTTC.

CDR3 coding DNA: TGTGCCAGCAGCGTAGGAGCGGGTTATGGGTACAATGAGCAGTTCTTC. Its translation: CASSVGAGYGYNEQFF. This chain connects TRBV9 to TRBJ2-1; possible D gene TRBD2, 6 bases. The CDR3 spans 16 residues. CDR1 is SGDLS, CDR2 YYNGEE, per germline. The V end lost 0 bases, the J end lost 4 bases, and 14 bases lay between the germline ends.

A single count supports this clone. The genes are TRBV28 and TRBJ2-2, with 7 bases lining up with TRBD1. This CDR3 has 14 amino acids. Germline CDR1 reads MDHEN; CDR2 reads SYDVKM. Losses at the gene ends were 7 bases for V and 8 bases for J; bases not matched to a gene: 10. The CDR3, as DNA: TGTGCCAGCAAACGACAGGGCCCTACGGGGGAGCTGTTTTTT. Its translation is CASKRQGPTGELFF.

The J gene is TRBJ1-1, the V gene TRBV25-1; D is unresolved. Trimming pared 6 bases from V and 1 base from J, leaving 12 bases between. The CDR3 is made up of 14 amino acids. CDR1 and CDR2 from the germline V gene are MGHDK and SYGVNS. CDR3 in DNA: TGTGCCAGCAGCCCGAACCTGGCGAACACTGAAGCTTTCTTT. Its translation is CASSPNLANTEAFF.